The source of this T cell receptor (beta chain) is a study of T cell changes during pregnancy in multiple sclerosis. The CDR3 totals 14 residues. Germline V CDR1 and CDR2: LNHDA, SQIVND (reference sequence). The V and J ends lost 5 bases and 8 bases, in that order; junction bases with no gene match: 11. TCRdb keeps only in-frame clones here, not all; method: immunoSEQ multiplex PCR. This table holds some 80,000 clones, more than 70% found once. The sample was peripheral blood, taken in the first trimester of pregnancy. The clonotype was recovered from a female donor in good health, enrolled as a control in a pregnancy study. V gene TRBV19 combines with J gene TRBJ1-2; 7 positions agree with TRBD1. CDR3 region: CASSLREQGRGYTF. The DNA for the CDR3 is TGTGCCAGTAGTTTGCGGGAACAGGGGCGAGGCTACACCTTC. Variable domain in full (rest from reference TRBV19 and TRBJ1-2): DGGITQSPKYLFRKEGQNVTLSCEQNLNHDAMYWYRQDPGQGLRLIYYSQIVNDFQKGDIAEGYSVSREKKESFPLTVTSAQKNPTAFYLCASSLREQGRGYTFGSGTRLTVV.